Listed here are 30 T cell receptor beta chains from one sample, sequenced in a study of CD8+CD57+ T cells in acquired aplastic anemia. By flow cytometry, patients selected for sequencing had shown an expansion of CD8+CD57+ cells. TCR beta VDJ and CDR3 profiles were obtained from a genomic DNA template. TCRdb re-called the reads with MiXCR, one entry per CDR3 protein. This sample has about 190,000 distinct CDR3 sequences, with under 55% found just once. The specimen sequenced was sorted CD4+, CD8+, or CD8+CD57+ T cells (not recorded which) from PBMCs. Receptor source: a human donor with aplastic anemia.

This clonotype was seen many times. V is TRBV19 and J is TRBJ1-4; the D is unclear. V gave up 10 bases and J gave up 10 bases, with 13 bases separating them. The germline V gene encodes CDR1 LNHDA and CDR2 SQIVND (reference sequence). This CDR3 has 11 amino acids. The CDR3 coding sequence is TGTGCCACCCCCAGCACGGGAAAACTGTTTTTT. Translation: CATPSTGKLFF.

This CDR3 reads CASSEWVGGTEKLFF. Written as DNA, the CDR3 is TGTGCCAGCAGTGAATGGGTAGGGGGTACTGAAAAACTGTTTTTT. The rearrangement joins TRBV25-1 to TRBJ1-4, with TRBD1 as a possible D gene (6 bases). CDR3 size: 15 residues. Germline CDR1 and CDR2: MGHDK and SYGVNS. V gave up 1 base and J gave up 7 bases, with 13 bases separating them.

There are many counts of this clonotype. The genes are TRBV4-3 and TRBJ2-1, with 7 bases lining up with TRBD2. This CDR3 comprises 14 residues. Germline lookup yields CDR1 LGHNA and CDR2 YSLEER. With 1 base clipped from V and 8 bases from J, the junction kept 5 bases outside the gene matches. CDR3 amino acids: CASSQGASGHEQFF. The CDR3 nucleotides are TGCGCCAGCAGCCAAGGGGCTAGCGGTCATGAGCAGTTCTTC.

The chain is built from TRBV6-1 and TRBJ2-3; TRBD2 agrees at 9 bases. J gave up 0 bases and V 6 bases, and 7 bases lay outside the gene matches. The CDR3 totals 16 residues. CDR1 is MNHNS and CDR2 is SASEGT in the germline V gene. CDR3 sequence (DNA): TGTGCCAGCAGCCGGACTAGCGACCGTAGCACAGATACGCAGTATTTT. This gives the protein CASSRTSDRSTDTQYF.

This clonotype has ten or more counts. The rearrangement uses TRBV10-2 and TRBJ1-6; possible D gene TRBD1, 5 bases. This CDR3 is 14 amino acids long. V was trimmed by 6 bases and J by 7 bases, leaving 13 bases between them. In germline, CDR1 is WSHSY, CDR2 SAAADI. CDR3 DNA sequence: TGCGCCAGCAGCCACTCTGGGGGAAATTCACCCCTCCACTTT. Encoded protein: CASSHSGGNSPLHF.

The V gene is TRBV20-1, the J gene TRBJ1-6, with a tentative D call TRBD1 (6 bases). V lost 5 bases, J lost 7 bases, and 15 bases lay in between. This CDR3 has 14 amino acids. CDR1 and CDR2 from the germline V gene are DFQATT and SNEGSKA (reference sequence). The CDR3 nucleotides read TGCAGTGCTGTCCGGACAGTAAGGAATTCACCCCTCCACTTT. It specifies CSAVRTVRNSPLHF.

The chain uses TRBV4-2 and TRBJ1-2; D call uncertain. Trimming removed 4 bases at V and 8 bases at J, with 14 bases between. The germline V gene has CDR1 LGHNA and CDR2 YNFKEQ. The CDR3 covers 13 residues. In nucleotides, the CDR3 is TGTGCCAGCAGCCTAGGGAAATCGGACGGCTACACCTTC. The encoded protein is CASSLGKSDGYTF.

V is TRBV10-3 and J is TRBJ2-2, with no clear D. CDR3 length: 15 amino acids. V was cut by 11 bases and J by 0 bases, with 16 bases left in between. The germline V gene encodes CDR1 ENHRY and CDR2 SYGVKD. CDR3 bases: TGTGCCGTCAACCGTGAGATAACGAACACCGGGGAGCTGTTTTTT. Protein sequence: CAVNREITNTGELFF.

The chain couples TRBV24-1 to TRBJ1-3; 7 nucleotides match TRBD1. Germline CDR1 KGHDR, CDR2 SFDVKD. The ends lost 4 bases at V and 0 bases at J; junction bases unmatched: 5. The CDR3 runs 16 residues. This CDR3 is CATSDSGQNSGNTIYF. DNA for the CDR3: TGTGCCACCAGTGACTCGGGACAGAACTCTGGAAACACCATATATTTT.

The sample holds many counts of this clonotype. The V and J genes are TRBV2 and TRBJ2-7, with D perhaps matching TRBD1 (6 bases). Germline-derived CDR1 and CDR2 are SNHLY and FYNNEI. V was cut by 4 bases and J by 1 base, with 17 bases left in between. There are 16 residues in the CDR3. The CDR3 DNA sequence: TGTGCCAGCAGTGTAGGTTGGTCCAGGGGTTCCTACGAGCAGTACTTC. This codes for CASSVGWSRGSYEQYF.

In this sample, this clonotype turned up many times. This rearrangement joins TRBV7-2 to TRBJ2-7; 9 nucleotides match TRBD1. Germline V lookup: CDR1 SGHTA, CDR2 FQGNSA. The CDR3 loop spans 16 amino acids. V lost 5 bases and J lost 8; bases outside the gene matches: 16. DNA of the CDR3: TGTGCCAGCAGCCCTGGGACAGGGAGGGTCTCCCTCCAGCAGTACTTC. This sequence encodes CASSPGTGRVSLQQYF.

This clonotype has ten or more counts. The J gene is TRBJ1-1, the V gene TRBV6-2 or TRBV6-3; 7 bases map to TRBD1. V lost 2 bases and J lost 12; bases outside the gene matches: 12. CDR3 length: 14 amino acids. The germline gives CDR1 MNHEY, CDR2 SVGEGT. The CDR3 spells CASSYADRVVKTFF. DNA of the CDR3: TGTGCCAGCAGTTACGCCGACAGGGTCGTAAAGACTTTCTTT.

This clonotype was observed a few times. CDR3 in DNA: TGTGCCAGCAGCCAAGCTAGCGGGACAGATACGCAGTATTTT. It translates to CASSQASGTDTQYF. The chain uses TRBV3-1 and TRBJ2-3; 8 bases map to TRBD2. CDR3 length: 14 amino acids. Germline assignment: CDR1 LGHDT and CDR2 YNNKEL (reference sequence). V gave up 1 base and J gave up 3 bases; unmatched junction bases: 0.

This sequence joins TRBV11-2 and TRBJ2-3; TRBD2 might be the D (7 bases). The germline CDR1 and CDR2 sequences are SGHAT and FQNNGV. The CDR3 covers 16 residues. V gave up 5 bases and J gave up 0 bases, with 15 bases separating them. The chain's CDR3 is CASSPLAGASTDTQYF. In DNA, the CDR3 is TGTGCCAGCAGCCCCTTGGCGGGGGCTAGCACAGATACGCAGTATTTT.

Ten or more counts support this clonotype. V usage is TRBV19 and J usage is TRBJ1-3; D gene uncertain. The germline gives CDR1 LNHDA, CDR2 SQIVND (reference sequence). The V and J ends lost 7 bases and 0 bases respectively, with 7 bases between them. The CDR3 extends over 13 amino acids. CDR3 sequence (DNA): TGTGCCAGTACCGTCCACTCTGGAAACACCATATATTTT. Translated, it gives CASTVHSGNTIYF.

This clonotype has ten or more counts. The V call is TRBV3-1, the J call TRBJ2-7; D perhaps matches TRBD2 (7 bases). Germline CDR1 and CDR2: LGHDT and YNNKEL (reference sequence). The CDR3 has 14 amino acids. Trimming left V 3 bases short and J 6 bases short, with 15 bases between. The CDR3 sequence: CASSHRRGGGEQYF. The CDR3 DNA reads TGTGCCAGCAGCCATAGAAGGGGGGGAGGCGAGCAGTACTTC.

V gene TRBV9 combines with J gene TRBJ2-2, with a weak D call TRBD1 (6 bases). Germline CDR1 is SGDLS and CDR2 is YYNGEE. V shed 3 bases and J shed 4 bases, with 22 bases lying between them. CDR3 length equals 18 residues. The CDR3 loop is CASSAQGHRDVGTGELFF. CDR3 nucleotides: TGTGCCAGCAGCGCCCAGGGACACAGGGACGTCGGCACCGGGGAGCTGTTTTTT. Full variable domain (outside the CDR3, taken from reference TRBV9 and TRBJ2-2): DSGVTQTPKHLITATGQRVTLRCSPRSGDLSVYWYQQSLDQGLQFLIQYYNGEERAKGNILERFSAQQFPDLHSELNLSSLELGDSALYFCASSAQGHRDVGTGELFFGEGSRLTVL.

This clonotype was seen more than once but under ten times. This chain joins TRBV29-1 and TRBJ2-7, with D maybe TRBD1 (6 bases). The CDR3 loop spans 15 amino acids. Germline CDR1 SQVTM, CDR2 ANQGSEA. Trimming removed 1 base from V and 3 bases from J, with 16 bases in between. CDR3: CSVEVGEDRLYEQYF. The CDR3 DNA sequence: TGCAGCGTTGAAGTCGGCGAGGACAGACTCTACGAGCAGTACTTC.

The chain joins TRBV20-1 to TRBJ2-1; 8 positions match TRBD2. After removal of 5 bases from V and 3 bases from J, the junction contained 9 bases not matched to a gene. There are 15 residues in the CDR3. Looked up from germline, CDR1 is DFQATT and CDR2 is SNEGSKA (reference sequence). CDR3 loop: CSARGGSGNYNEQFF. The DNA of the CDR3 is TGCAGTGCTCGCGGGGGTAGCGGGAACTACAATGAGCAGTTCTTC.

In its sample, this clonotype was seen many times. The chain has TRBV15 and TRBJ2-7, with 7 positions matching TRBD2. The CDR3 is made up of 14 amino acids. Per the germline V gene, CDR1 is LNHNV and CDR2 is YYDKDF (reference sequence). Trimming took 6 bases from V and 3 from J; bases not matched to a gene: 8. The DNA of the CDR3 is TGTGCCACCAGTTCTAGCGGAGCTTTCTACGAGCAGTACTTC. Translating it yields CATSSSGAFYEQYF.

This sequence joins TRBV27 and TRBJ2-2; D not resolved. V was trimmed by 4 bases and J by 6 bases, leaving 6 bases between them. Germline-derived CDR1 and CDR2 are MNHEY and SMNVEV (reference sequence). This CDR3 contains 12 residues. DNA for the CDR3: TGTGCCAGCAGTTCCTCCCCCGGGGAGCTGTTTTTT. Its protein is CASSSSPGELFF.

A note on this clonotype: This may stem from a read error, because a much larger clone lies one nucleotide away. This sequence joins TRBV5-1 and TRBJ2-6, with D possibly matching TRBD2 (7 bases). The CDR3 spans 15 residues. Germline V CDR1 and CDR2: SGHRS, YFSETQ. The CDR3, as DNA: TGCGCCAGCCTAGCGGACAGCTCTGGGGCCAACGTCCCGACTTTC. Protein: CASLADSSGANVPTF.

The chain links TRBV2 to TRBJ1-1, with TRBD1 matching 9 bases. The V gene's germline CDR1 is SNHLY and CDR2 FYNNEI. The junction had 5 bases not matched to a gene; V was cut back by 8 bases and J by 1 base. The CDR3 runs 14 residues. CDR3 in amino acids: CASGTGMENTEAFF. Written as DNA, the CDR3 is TGTGCCAGCGGGACAGGGATGGAGAACACTGAAGCTTTCTTT.

The V and J genes are TRBV2 and TRBJ2-5; D gene unclear. Germline-derived CDR1 and CDR2 are SNHLY and FYNNEI. Trimming stripped 8 bases from V and 3 bases from J, with 7 bases between. The CDR3 length is 11 residues. The CDR3 sequence: CASGRKETQYF. The CDR3 nucleotides are TGTGCCAGCGGACGAAAAGAGACCCAGTACTTC.

The J gene is TRBJ2-5, the V gene TRBV2; a weak D match, TRBD2 (5 bases). In germline, CDR1 is SNHLY, CDR2 FYNNEI. The CDR3 totals 13 residues. Trimming took off 8 bases at V and 1 base at J, with 11 bases between the two ends. CDR3 protein: CASGRDLQETQYF. The CDR3 region has the DNA TGTGCCAGCGGCCGGGATCTCCAAGAGACCCAGTACTTC.

The rearrangement links TRBV5-1 to TRBJ1-2, with D unresolved. Trimming stripped 0 bases from V and 0 bases from J, with 9 bases between. There are 15 residues in the CDR3. Germline CDR1 reads SGHRS; CDR2 reads YFSETQ. The CDR3 region is CASSLVGTTNYGYTF. The CDR3 coding sequence is TGCGCCAGCAGCTTGGTTGGCACTACTAACTATGGCTACACCTTC.

This chain joins TRBV20-1 and TRBJ1-6, with D unresolved. V lost 0 bases to trimming and J lost 9 bases, with 9 bases between them. The V gene's germline CDR1 is DFQATT and CDR2 SNEGSKA (reference sequence). This CDR3 region has 13 residues. CDR3 amino acids: CSARDTTISPLHF. CDR3 coding DNA: TGCAGTGCTAGAGATACAACTATTTCACCCCTCCACTTT.

The V gene is TRBV15, the J gene TRBJ1-1, with 7 nucleotides matching TRBD1. This CDR3 comprises 16 residues. Unmatched junction bases numbered 7, after V lost 3 bases and J lost 0 bases. Germline V lookup: CDR1 LNHNV, CDR2 YYDKDF (reference sequence). In DNA, the CDR3 is TGTGCCACCAGCAGGGGGACAGCAGAAATGAACACTGAAGCTTTCTTT. Protein product: CATSRGTAEMNTEAFF.

With respect to this clonotype: Since the CDR3 does not end with the conserved phenylalanine or tryptophan, this likely comes from a read error. The chain combines TRBV10-1 with TRBJ2-1, with TRBD2 matching 15 bases. The CDR3 contains 16 residues. V was pared by 5 bases and J by 8 bases, with 7 bases of the junction left unmatched. The germline V gene has CDR1 WNHNN and CDR2 SYGVQD (reference sequence). CDR3 amino acids: CASSRRGTSGRHEQFS. The CDR3 DNA reads TGCGCCAGCAGTCGCCGCGGGACTAGCGGGAGGCATGAGCAGTTCTCC.

This clonotype has ten or more counts. CDR3 residues: CASSYRANTDTQYF. The CDR3 bases are TGTGCCAGCAGTTATAGGGCCAACACAGATACGCAGTATTTT. V usage is TRBV6-5 and J usage is TRBJ2-3, with D unclear. This CDR3 contains 14 residues. CDR1 MNHEY and CDR2 SVGAGI come from the germline V gene. Trimming removed 3 bases from V and 2 bases from J, with 9 bases in between.